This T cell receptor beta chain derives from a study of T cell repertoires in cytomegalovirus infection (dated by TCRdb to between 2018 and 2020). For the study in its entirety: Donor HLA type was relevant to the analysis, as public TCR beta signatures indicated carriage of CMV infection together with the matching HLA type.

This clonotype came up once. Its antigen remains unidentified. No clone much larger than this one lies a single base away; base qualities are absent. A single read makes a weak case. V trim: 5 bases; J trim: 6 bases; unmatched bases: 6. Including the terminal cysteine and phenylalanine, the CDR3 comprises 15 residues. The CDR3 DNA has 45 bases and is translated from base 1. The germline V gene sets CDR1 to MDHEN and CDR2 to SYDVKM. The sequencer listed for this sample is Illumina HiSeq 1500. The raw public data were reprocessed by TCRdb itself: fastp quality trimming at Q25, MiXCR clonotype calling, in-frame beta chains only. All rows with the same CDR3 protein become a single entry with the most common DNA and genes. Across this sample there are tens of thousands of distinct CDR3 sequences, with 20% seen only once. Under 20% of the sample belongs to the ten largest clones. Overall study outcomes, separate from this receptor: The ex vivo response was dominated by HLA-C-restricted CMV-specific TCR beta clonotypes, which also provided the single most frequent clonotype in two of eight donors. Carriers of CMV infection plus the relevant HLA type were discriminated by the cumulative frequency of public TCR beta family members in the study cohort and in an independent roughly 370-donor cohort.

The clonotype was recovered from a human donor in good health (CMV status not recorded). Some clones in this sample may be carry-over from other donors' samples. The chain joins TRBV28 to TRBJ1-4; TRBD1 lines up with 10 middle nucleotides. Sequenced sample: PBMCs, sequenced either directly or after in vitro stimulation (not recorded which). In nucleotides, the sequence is TGTGCCAGCAGTGTCAGGGACAGGGGCGATGAAAAACTGTTTTTT. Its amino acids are CASSVRDRGDEKLFF.